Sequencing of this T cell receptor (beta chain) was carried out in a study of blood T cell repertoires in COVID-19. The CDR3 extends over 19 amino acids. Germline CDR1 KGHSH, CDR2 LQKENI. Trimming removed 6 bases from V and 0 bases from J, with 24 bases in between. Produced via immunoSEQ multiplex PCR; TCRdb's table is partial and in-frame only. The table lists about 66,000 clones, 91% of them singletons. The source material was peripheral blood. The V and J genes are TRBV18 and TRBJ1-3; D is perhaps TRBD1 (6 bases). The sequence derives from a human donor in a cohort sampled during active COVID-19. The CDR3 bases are TGTGCCAGCTCGTCCCGCCGGGACACCTCGAAGAGCTCTGGAAACACCATATATTTT. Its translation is CASSSRRDTSKSSGNTIYF.